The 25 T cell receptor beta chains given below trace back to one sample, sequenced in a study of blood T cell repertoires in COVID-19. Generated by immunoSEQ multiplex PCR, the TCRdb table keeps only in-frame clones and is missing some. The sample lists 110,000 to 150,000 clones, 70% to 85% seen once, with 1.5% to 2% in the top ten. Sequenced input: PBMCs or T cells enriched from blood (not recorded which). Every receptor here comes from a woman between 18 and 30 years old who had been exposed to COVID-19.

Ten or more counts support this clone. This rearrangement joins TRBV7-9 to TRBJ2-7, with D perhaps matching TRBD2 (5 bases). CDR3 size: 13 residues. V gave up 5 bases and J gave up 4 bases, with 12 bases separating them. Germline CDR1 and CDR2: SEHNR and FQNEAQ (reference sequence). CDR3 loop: CASSNRDLYEQYF. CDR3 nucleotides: TGTGCCAGCAGCAACCGGGATCTTTACGAGCAGTACTTC.

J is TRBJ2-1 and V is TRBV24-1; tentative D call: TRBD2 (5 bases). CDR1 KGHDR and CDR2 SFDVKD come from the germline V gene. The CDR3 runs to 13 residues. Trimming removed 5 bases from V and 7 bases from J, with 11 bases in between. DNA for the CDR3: TGTGCCACCAGTGGGGGAGTTTTAAATGAGCAGTTCTTC. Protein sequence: CATSGGVLNEQFF.

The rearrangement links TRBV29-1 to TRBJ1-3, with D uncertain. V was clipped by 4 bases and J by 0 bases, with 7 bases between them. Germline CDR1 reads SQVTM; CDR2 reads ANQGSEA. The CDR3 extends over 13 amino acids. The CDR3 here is CSVANYSGNTIYF. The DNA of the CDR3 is TGCAGCGTTGCCAACTACTCTGGAAACACCATATATTTT.

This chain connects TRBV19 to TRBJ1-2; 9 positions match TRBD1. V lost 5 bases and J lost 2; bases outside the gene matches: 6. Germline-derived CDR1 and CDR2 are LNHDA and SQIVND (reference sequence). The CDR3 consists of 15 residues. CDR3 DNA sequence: TGTGCCAGTAGTTCCGAGACAGGGGGAAACTATGGCTACACCTTC. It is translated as CASSSETGGNYGYTF.

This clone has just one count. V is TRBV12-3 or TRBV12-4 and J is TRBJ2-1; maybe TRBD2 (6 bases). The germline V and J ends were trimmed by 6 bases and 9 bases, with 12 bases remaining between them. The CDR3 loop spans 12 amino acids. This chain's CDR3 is CASRSSVGEQFF. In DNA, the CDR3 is TGTGCCAGCAGATCTAGCGTGGGTGAGCAGTTCTTC.

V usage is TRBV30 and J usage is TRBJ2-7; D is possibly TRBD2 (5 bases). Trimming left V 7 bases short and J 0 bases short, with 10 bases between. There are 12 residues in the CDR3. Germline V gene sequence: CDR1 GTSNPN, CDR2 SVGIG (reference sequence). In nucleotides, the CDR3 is TGTGCCTTTAGCGAGAGCTCCTACGAGCAGTACTTC. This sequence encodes CAFSESSYEQYF.

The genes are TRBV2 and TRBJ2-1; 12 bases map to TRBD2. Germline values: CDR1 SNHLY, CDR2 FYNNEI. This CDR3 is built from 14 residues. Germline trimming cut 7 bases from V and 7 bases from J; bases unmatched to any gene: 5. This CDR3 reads CASKRTSGINEQFF. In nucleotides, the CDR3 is TGTGCCAGCAAACGGACTAGCGGGATTAATGAGCAGTTCTTC.

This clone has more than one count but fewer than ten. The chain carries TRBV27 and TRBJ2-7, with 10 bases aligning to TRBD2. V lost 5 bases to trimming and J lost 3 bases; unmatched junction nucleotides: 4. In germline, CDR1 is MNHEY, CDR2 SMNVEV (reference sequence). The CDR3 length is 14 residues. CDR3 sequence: CASSRTSGFYEQYF. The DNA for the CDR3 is TGTGCCAGCAGTCGGACTAGCGGCTTCTACGAGCAGTACTTC.

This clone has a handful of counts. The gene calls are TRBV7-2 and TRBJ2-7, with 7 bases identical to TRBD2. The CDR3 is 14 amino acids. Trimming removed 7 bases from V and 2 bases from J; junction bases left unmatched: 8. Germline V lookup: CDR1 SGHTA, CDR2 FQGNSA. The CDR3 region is CASIPREAPYEQYF. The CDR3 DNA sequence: TGTGCCAGCATTCCCCGGGAGGCCCCCTACGAGCAGTACTTC.

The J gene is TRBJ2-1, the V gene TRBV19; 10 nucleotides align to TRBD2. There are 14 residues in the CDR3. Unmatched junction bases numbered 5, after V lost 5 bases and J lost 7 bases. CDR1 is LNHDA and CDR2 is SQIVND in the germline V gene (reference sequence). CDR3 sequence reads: CASSGLAGVNEQFF. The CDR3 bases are TGTGCCAGTAGTGGGCTAGCGGGAGTTAATGAGCAGTTCTTC.

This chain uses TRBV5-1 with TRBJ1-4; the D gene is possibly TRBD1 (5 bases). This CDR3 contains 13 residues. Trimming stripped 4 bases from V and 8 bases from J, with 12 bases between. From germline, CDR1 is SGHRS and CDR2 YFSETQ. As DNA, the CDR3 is TGCGCCAGCAGCCACGGGGCGGGAGAAAAACTGTTTTTT. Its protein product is CASSHGAGEKLFF.

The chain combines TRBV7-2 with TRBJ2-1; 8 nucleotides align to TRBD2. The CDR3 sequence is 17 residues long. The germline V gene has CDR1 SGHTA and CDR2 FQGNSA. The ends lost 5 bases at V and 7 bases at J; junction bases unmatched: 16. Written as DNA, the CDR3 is TGTGCCAGCAGCCCCAGGAGTAGCGGGAAAGGGGGGAATGAGCAGTTCTTC. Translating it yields CASSPRSSGKGGNEQFF.

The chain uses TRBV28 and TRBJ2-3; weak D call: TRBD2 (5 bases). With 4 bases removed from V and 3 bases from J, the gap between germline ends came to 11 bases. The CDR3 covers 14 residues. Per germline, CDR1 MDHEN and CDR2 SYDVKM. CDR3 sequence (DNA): TGTGCCAGCAGTTCGGGAACCGCGACAGATACGCAGTATTTT. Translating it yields CASSSGTATDTQYF.

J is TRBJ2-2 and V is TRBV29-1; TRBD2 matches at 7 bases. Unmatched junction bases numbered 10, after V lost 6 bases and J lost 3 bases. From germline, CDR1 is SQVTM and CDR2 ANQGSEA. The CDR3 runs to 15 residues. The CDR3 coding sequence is TGCAGCGTCCGCGGGCGGGAGAGGGACACCGGGGAGCTGTTTTTT. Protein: CSVRGRERDTGELFF.

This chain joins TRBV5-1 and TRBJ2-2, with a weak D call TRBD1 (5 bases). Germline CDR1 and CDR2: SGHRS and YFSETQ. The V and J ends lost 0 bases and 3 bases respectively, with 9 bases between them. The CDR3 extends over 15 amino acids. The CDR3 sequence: CASSLVSGHTGELFF. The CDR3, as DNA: TGCGCCAGCAGCTTGGTTTCAGGGCACACCGGGGAGCTGTTTTTT. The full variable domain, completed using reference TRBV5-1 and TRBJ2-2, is KAGVTQTPRYLIKTRGQQVTLSCSPISGHRSVSWYQQTPGQGLQFLFEYFSETQRNKGNFPGRFSGRQFSNSRSEMNVSTLELGDSALYLCASSLVSGHTGELFFGEGSRLTVL.

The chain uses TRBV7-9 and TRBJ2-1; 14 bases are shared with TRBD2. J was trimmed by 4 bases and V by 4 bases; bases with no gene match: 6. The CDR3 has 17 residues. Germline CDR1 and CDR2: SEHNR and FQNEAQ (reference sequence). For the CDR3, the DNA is TGTGCCAGCAGCTGGGGGACTAGCGGGAGTATATACAATGAGCAGTTCTTC. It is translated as CASSWGTSGSIYNEQFF.

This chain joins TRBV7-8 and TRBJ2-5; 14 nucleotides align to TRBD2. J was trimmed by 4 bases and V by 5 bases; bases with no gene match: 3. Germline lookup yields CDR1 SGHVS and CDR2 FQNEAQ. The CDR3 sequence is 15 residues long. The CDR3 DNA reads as TGTGCCAGCAGCAAGACTAGCGGGAGGGCAGAGACCCAGTACTTC. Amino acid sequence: CASSKTSGRAETQYF.

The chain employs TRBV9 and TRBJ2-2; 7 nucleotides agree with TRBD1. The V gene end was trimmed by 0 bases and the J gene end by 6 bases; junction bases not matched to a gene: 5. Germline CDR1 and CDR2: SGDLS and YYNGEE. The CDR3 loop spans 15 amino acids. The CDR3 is CASSVGTGASGELFF. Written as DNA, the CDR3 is TGTGCCAGCAGCGTAGGGACAGGCGCGTCCGGGGAGCTGTTTTTT. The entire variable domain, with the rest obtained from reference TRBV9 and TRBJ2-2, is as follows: DSGVTQTPKHLITATGQRVTLRCSPRSGDLSVYWYQQSLDQGLQFLIQYYNGEERAKGNILERFSAQQFPDLHSELNLSSLELGDSALYFCASSVGTGASGELFFGEGSRLTVL.

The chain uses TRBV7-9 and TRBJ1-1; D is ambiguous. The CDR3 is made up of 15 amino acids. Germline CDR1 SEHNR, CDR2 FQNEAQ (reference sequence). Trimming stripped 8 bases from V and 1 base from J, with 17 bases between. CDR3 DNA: TGTGCCAGCGATAGCCGAGGCAGCTCGAACACTGAAGCTTTCTTT. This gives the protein CASDSRGSSNTEAFF.

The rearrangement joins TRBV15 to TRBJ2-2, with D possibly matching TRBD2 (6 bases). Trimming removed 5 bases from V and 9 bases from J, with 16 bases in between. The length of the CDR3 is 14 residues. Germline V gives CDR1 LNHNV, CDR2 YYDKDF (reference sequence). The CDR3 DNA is TGTGCCACCAGCCAGAGGGACTGGTCGAGGGAGCTGTTTTTT. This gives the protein CATSQRDWSRELFF.

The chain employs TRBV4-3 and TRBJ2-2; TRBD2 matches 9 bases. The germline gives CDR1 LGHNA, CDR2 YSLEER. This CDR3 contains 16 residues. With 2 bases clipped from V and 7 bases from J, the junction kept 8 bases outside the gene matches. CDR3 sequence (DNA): TGCGCCAGCAGCCAACAAATAGCGGGAGTGGTCGGGGAGCTGTTTTTT. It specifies CASSQQIAGVVGELFF.

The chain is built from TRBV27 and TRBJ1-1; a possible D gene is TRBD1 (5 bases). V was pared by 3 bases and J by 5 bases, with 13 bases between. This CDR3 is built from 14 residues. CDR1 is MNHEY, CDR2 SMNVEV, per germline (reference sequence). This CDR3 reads CASSFIPQGTEAFF. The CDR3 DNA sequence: TGTGCCAGCAGTTTTATACCCCAGGGTACTGAAGCTTTCTTT.

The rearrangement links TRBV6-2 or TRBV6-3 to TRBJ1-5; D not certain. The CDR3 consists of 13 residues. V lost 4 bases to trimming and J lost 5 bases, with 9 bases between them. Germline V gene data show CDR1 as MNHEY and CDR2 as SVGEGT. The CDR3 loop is CASSSDQYQPQHF. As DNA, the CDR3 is TGTGCCAGCAGTTCTGATCAGTATCAGCCCCAGCATTTT.

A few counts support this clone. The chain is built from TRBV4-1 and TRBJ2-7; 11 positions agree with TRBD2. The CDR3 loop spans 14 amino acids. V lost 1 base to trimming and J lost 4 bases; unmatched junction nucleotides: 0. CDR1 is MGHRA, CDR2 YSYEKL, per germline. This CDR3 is CASSQGLAGYEQYF. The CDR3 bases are TGCGCCAGCAGCCAAGGACTAGCGGGGTACGAGCAGTACTTC.

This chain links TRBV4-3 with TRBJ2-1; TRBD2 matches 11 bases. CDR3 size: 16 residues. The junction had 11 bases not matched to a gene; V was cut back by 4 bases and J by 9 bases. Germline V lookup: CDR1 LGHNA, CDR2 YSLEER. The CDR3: CASSPQTSGIVSEQFF. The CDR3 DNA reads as TGCGCCAGCAGCCCACAGACTAGCGGGATCGTGAGTGAGCAGTTCTTC.